This passage covers 11 T cell receptor beta chains from one sample sequenced in a study of blood T cell repertoires in COVID-19. TCRdb keeps only in-frame clones here, not all; method: immunoSEQ multiplex PCR. This sample has about 200,000 clones, with about 88% found just once. Sequenced: peripheral blood. The receptors originated from a woman between 40 and 55 years old who had recovered from COVID-19.

The rearrangement uses TRBV19 and TRBJ1-1; no definite D call. Germline CDR1 is LNHDA and CDR2 is SQIVND (reference sequence). The CDR3 is 13 amino acids. The V gene lost 5 bases and the J gene lost 3 bases, with 10 bases spanning the gap. The DNA for the CDR3 is TGTGCCAGTAGTTTCAGTAAAGACACTGAAGCTTTCTTT. This translates into CASSFSKDTEAFF.

This rearrangement joins TRBV5-1 to TRBJ2-2; TRBD2 aligns across 12 bases. V was pared by 1 base and J by 7 bases, with 8 bases of the junction left unmatched. The CDR3 spans 17 residues. Germline V lookup: CDR1 SGHRS, CDR2 YFSETQ. The CDR3 spells CASSLLLAGGLHGELFF. For the CDR3, the DNA is TGCGCCAGCAGCTTGTTGCTAGCGGGAGGGCTACACGGGGAGCTGTTTTTT.

This chain links TRBV6-5 with TRBJ2-5, with 7 nucleotides matching TRBD1. CDR3 length: 13 amino acids. Per germline, CDR1 MNHEY and CDR2 SVGAGI. V gave up 6 bases and J gave up 5 bases; unmatched junction bases: 6. CDR3 nucleotide sequence: TGTGCCAGCAGAACGGGACAGCTGGAGACCCAGTACTTC. Translation gives CASRTGQLETQYF.

This rearrangement joins TRBV27 to TRBJ2-1, with 13 bases identical to TRBD2. Germline loops: CDR1 MNHEY, CDR2 SMNVEV (reference sequence). The CDR3 consists of 15 residues. Unmatched junction bases numbered 6, after V lost 6 bases and J lost 7 bases. CDR3 region: CASRKLAGGGNEQFF. The CDR3 nucleotides are TGTGCCAGCAGGAAACTAGCGGGAGGGGGGAATGAGCAGTTCTTC.

The chain couples TRBV7-9 to TRBJ1-5; no reliable D call. The V end was cut by 1 base, the J end by 0 bases, with 4 bases between. CDR1 is SEHNR, CDR2 FQNEAQ, per germline (reference sequence). This CDR3 comprises 14 residues. This CDR3 reads CASSLVNSNQPQHF. The CDR3 DNA reads TGTGCCAGCAGCTTAGTAAATAGCAATCAGCCCCAGCATTTT.

Worth noting for this clone: A much larger clone is a single base away; this may be a read error. The identical CDR3 is also encoded by other nucleotide sequences in the sample. The CDR3 region has the DNA TGTGCCAGCAGTTTCACAGGGGATCAGCCCCAGCATTTT. Translation: CASSFTGDQPQHF. This chain connects TRBV2 to TRBJ1-5, with 7 bases lining up with TRBD1. Germline CDR1 and CDR2: SNHLY and FYNNEI. The CDR3 contains 13 residues. V lost 5 bases and J lost 5; bases outside the gene matches: 3.

The rearrangement links TRBV3-1 (or the pseudogene TRBV3-2) to TRBJ2-2; the D is unclear. The germline V gene encodes CDR1 LGHDT and CDR2 YNNKEL (reference sequence). The CDR3 is 16 residues long. V lost 1 base and J 2 bases, leaving 11 bases between the germline ends. The CDR3 region has the DNA TGTGCCAGCAGCCAAGTAGTGCAGCGTAACACCGGGGAGCTGTTTTTT. Residues: CASSQVVQRNTGELFF.

This clone was seen more than once but under ten times. The V gene is TRBV25-1, the J gene TRBJ2-2, with D maybe TRBD2 (5 bases). Germline-derived CDR1 and CDR2 are MGHDK and SYGVNS. Trimming left V 4 bases short and J 1 base short, with 10 bases between. The CDR3 has 15 amino acids. CDR3 sequence reads: CASSGWRQNTGELFF. In DNA form, the CDR3 reads TGTGCCAGCAGTGGATGGAGGCAGAACACCGGGGAGCTGTTTTTT.

This clone came up once. This rearrangement joins TRBV5-6 to TRBJ1-6; a possible D gene is TRBD1 (5 bases). The CDR3 has 14 residues. Germline loops: CDR1 SGHDT, CDR2 YYEEEE. V was cut by 3 bases and J by 7 bases, with 11 bases left in between. CDR3 sequence (DNA): TGTGCCAGCAGCTGGGACTTTCGGAATTCACCCCTCCACTTT. This sequence encodes CASSWDFRNSPLHF.

The chain employs TRBV30 and TRBJ2-5; no clear D. V was pared by 0 bases and J by 5 bases, with 13 bases between. The CDR3 extends over 14 amino acids. Germline CDR1 and CDR2: GTSNPN and SVGIG (reference sequence). CDR3 loop: CAWSVLPGGETQYF. The CDR3 coding sequence is TGTGCCTGGAGTGTACTCCCAGGTGGGGAGACCCAGTACTTC.

The rearrangement uses TRBV20-1 and TRBJ2-7; D not resolved. Trimming stripped 3 bases from V and 6 bases from J, with 9 bases between. Per the germline V gene, CDR1 is DFQATT and CDR2 is SNEGSKA (reference sequence). The CDR3 spans 11 residues. Here the CDR3 reads CSASWPPEQYF. Here the CDR3 DNA reads TGCAGTGCTAGCTGGCCGCCCGAGCAGTACTTC.